These 20 T cell receptor beta chains were all obtained from the same sample, sequenced in a study of shared clonotypes between healthy human individuals. TCRdb's table, derived via immunoSEQ multiplex PCR, lists solely in-frame clones and lacks some. The sample contains roughly 1 million clones, around 78% of which appear only once. The sequenced material came from memory CD4+ T cells from PBMCs. The subset is: CD45RA-negative fraction. These receptors were collected from a man aged 18 to 30 in good health. Some clones in this sample may be carry-over from other donors' samples.

This clone was seen many times. This chain links TRBV6-4 with TRBJ2-7; a possible D gene is TRBD2 (5 bases). Germline V gene lookup returns CDR1 MRHNA and CDR2 SNTAGT. Trimming shortened V by 9 bases and J by 4 bases, and 19 bases separated the two germline ends. This CDR3 has 14 residues. The CDR3 reads CASLAGRSTYEQYF. Here the CDR3 DNA reads TGTGCCAGTCTCGCTGGGAGATCCACTTACGAGCAGTACTTC.

This clone was seen just once. V is TRBV27 and J is TRBJ2-5; no firm D call. The germline V gene encodes CDR1 MNHEY and CDR2 SMNVEV (reference sequence). V was clipped by 6 bases and J by 7 bases, with 15 bases between them. The CDR3 spans 13 residues. The CDR3: CASSSVGFGTQYF. The CDR3 nucleotides read TGTGCCAGCAGCTCCGTGGGGTTTGGGACCCAGTACTTC.

This clone occurred once. The chain has TRBV6-5 and TRBJ1-6, with D uncertain. There are 14 residues in the CDR3. Trimming removed 0 bases at V and 10 bases at J, with 10 bases between. Germline V lookup: CDR1 MNHEY, CDR2 SVGAGI. This chain's CDR3 is CASSYSPDRSPLHF. The CDR3 bases are TGTGCCAGCAGTTACTCTCCGGACCGCTCACCCCTCCACTTT.

This clone was found a few times. The gene calls are TRBV7-2 and TRBJ2-5, with D perhaps being TRBD1 or TRBD2 (5 bases each). Germline CDR1 and CDR2: SGHTA and FQGNSA. Trimming left V 5 bases short and J 2 bases short, with 15 bases between. This CDR3 is built from 15 residues. CDR3 in amino acids: CASSLTRDRQETQYF. In DNA form, the CDR3 reads TGTGCCAGCAGCCTAACCCGGGACCGGCAAGAGACCCAGTACTTC.

The genes are TRBV5-4 and TRBJ1-4, with TRBD1 identical over 7 bases. Germline V CDR1 and CDR2: SGHNT, YYREEE (reference sequence). The CDR3 totals 16 residues. V was clipped by 3 bases and J by 4 bases; unmatched bases: 9. The CDR3 spells CASSSFGTDINEKLFF. CDR3 DNA: TGTGCCAGCAGCTCCTTCGGGACAGACATTAATGAAAAACTGTTTTTT.

V usage is TRBV5-4 and J usage is TRBJ1-2; D is unclear. This CDR3 comprises 14 residues. Trimming cost V 0 bases and J 6 bases, with 12 bases left between them. Germline CDR1 and CDR2: SGHNT and YYREEE (reference sequence). The CDR3 sequence is CASSLERPWDGYTF. The CDR3 nucleotides are TGTGCCAGCAGCTTGGAGCGGCCTTGGGATGGCTACACCTTC.

In DNA, the CDR3 is TGTGCCAGCAGCTTGGCCCCCGGGAGCACCGGGGAGCTGTTTTTT. Protein product: CASSLAPGSTGELFF. V usage is TRBV5-6 and J usage is TRBJ2-2; maybe TRBD2 (6 bases). The V gene's germline CDR1 is SGHDT and CDR2 YYEEEE. The CDR3 loop spans 15 amino acids. Trimming cost V 0 bases and J 4 bases, with 10 bases left between them.

The V gene is TRBV11-2, the J gene TRBJ2-2; D call uncertain. CDR1 and CDR2 from the germline V gene are SGHAT and FQNNGV. Trimming pared 3 bases from V and 6 bases from J, leaving 11 bases between. The CDR3 is made up of 14 amino acids. As DNA, the CDR3 is TGTGCCAGCAGCTTTTTCGTACAGTCCGGGGAGCTGTTTTTT. Its translation: CASSFFVQSGELFF.

This clone was counted a few times. The gene calls are TRBV4-1 and TRBJ2-5; TRBD2 aligns across 9 bases. CDR3 length: 17 residues. Germline CDR1 and CDR2: MGHRA and YSYEKL. The V gene end was trimmed by 0 bases and the J gene end by 5 bases; junction bases not matched to a gene: 10. The CDR3 nucleotides read TGCGCCAGCAGCCAAGATCGGGGCGGGACTAGCAGGGAGACCCAGTACTTC. It is translated as CASSQDRGGTSRETQYF.

This clone was recorded many times. This sequence joins TRBV6-1 and TRBJ2-2, with D perhaps TRBD1 (5 bases). CDR1 and CDR2 from the germline V gene are MNHNS and SASEGT. The CDR3 totals 16 residues. Trimming pared 2 bases from V and 6 bases from J, leaving 16 bases between. The CDR3 here is CASSERGGAQAGELFF. The CDR3 nucleotides read TGTGCCAGCAGTGAAAGGGGTGGGGCGCAGGCCGGGGAGCTGTTTTTT.

The chain combines TRBV28 with TRBJ1-5, with a possible D match to TRBD1 (6 bases). Between the trimmed V and J ends, which lost 6 bases and 3 bases, there was a span of 18 bases. CDR1 MDHEN and CDR2 SYDVKM come from the germline V gene. There are 16 residues in the CDR3. CDR3 nucleotides: TGTGCCAGCAGCTTTTTAACAGGGTCCTCCAATCAGCCCCAGCATTTT. It is translated as CASSFLTGSSNQPQHF.

The V and J genes are TRBV2 and TRBJ2-1, with 13 bases lining up with TRBD2. V was pared by 10 bases and J by 7 bases, with 4 bases of the junction left unmatched. The germline V gene encodes CDR1 SNHLY and CDR2 FYNNEI. The CDR3 loop spans 13 amino acids. The CDR3, as DNA: TGTGCCACAACTAGCGGGAGGGAGAATGAGCAGTTCTTC. It codes for CATTSGRENEQFF.

In regard to this clone: Other DNA sequences in this sample translate to the same CDR3. This chain connects TRBV7-2 to TRBJ1-4, with D possibly TRBD1 on 5 matching bases. Trimming cost V 1 base and J 7 bases, with 10 bases left between them. CDR3 length: 14 residues. Germline V gives CDR1 SGHTA, CDR2 FQGNSA. This CDR3 is CASSLDSGSEKLFF. DNA for the CDR3: TGTGCCAGCAGCTTAGATTCAGGGTCTGAAAAACTGTTTTTT.

This clone appeared a single time. The V and J genes are TRBV29-1 and TRBJ2-5; 7 nucleotides agree with TRBD2. The J segment lost 2 bases and the V segment lost 7 bases, leaving 4 bases of the junction unmatched. Germline V lookup: CDR1 SQVTM, CDR2 ANQGSEA. The CDR3 loop spans 12 amino acids. This CDR3 reads CSASGAQETQYF. The CDR3 bases are TGCAGCGCTAGCGGAGCTCAAGAGACCCAGTACTTC.

This rearrangement joins TRBV5-1 to TRBJ2-3, with D hard to call. There are 18 residues in the CDR3. V lost 1 base to trimming and J lost 0 bases, with 18 bases between them. The V gene's germline CDR1 is SGHRS and CDR2 YFSETQ. The CDR3 DNA reads TGCGCCAGCAGCTTGAGGTTCATAATTCAGTCTAGCACAGATACGCAGTATTTT. The encoded protein is CASSLRFIIQSSTDTQYF.

The genes are TRBV7-8 and TRBJ2-1, with D perhaps matching TRBD1 (7 bases). V lost 0 bases, J lost 5 bases, and 11 bases lay in between. CDR3 length: 15 residues. Germline assignment: CDR1 SGHVS and CDR2 FQNEAQ. CDR3 sequence: CASSLAGGQNNEQFF. CDR3 nucleotide sequence: TGTGCCAGCAGCTTAGCGGGGGGACAGAACAATGAGCAGTTCTTC.

This rearrangement joins TRBV5-1 to TRBJ2-3; D assignment may be TRBD1 or TRBD2 (5 bases each). Germline V gives CDR1 SGHRS, CDR2 YFSETQ. There are 16 residues in the CDR3. V was clipped by 7 bases and J by 2 bases, with 20 bases between them. CDR3 DNA sequence: TGCGCCAGCGGAACCGGGACCCCCACCTACACAGATACGCAGTATTTT. Amino acid sequence: CASGTGTPTYTDTQYF.

V gene TRBV25-1 combines with J gene TRBJ2-7; the match to TRBD2 covers 8 bases. Germline-derived CDR1 and CDR2 are MGHDK and SYGVNS. With V trimmed by 3 bases and J by 7 bases, 11 bases remained unmatched. The CDR3 covers 15 residues. In DNA, the CDR3 is TGTGCCAGCAGTGACCCAACTAGCGGCCATGGGGAGCAGTACTTC. Translating gives CASSDPTSGHGEQYF.

This clone came up once. The chain carries TRBV6-6 and TRBJ1-1; D gene ambiguous. CDR1 MNHNY and CDR2 SVGAGI come from the germline V gene (reference sequence). This CDR3 contains 14 residues. Trimming cost V 6 bases and J 4 bases, with 15 bases left between them. DNA of the CDR3: TGTGCCAGCAGGAAAGGATCAGGCAGCACTGAAGCTTTCTTT. As protein: CASRKGSGSTEAFF.

J is TRBJ2-5 and V is TRBV15, with 11 nucleotides matching TRBD1. The V gene end was trimmed by 6 bases and the J gene end by 2 bases; junction bases not matched to a gene: 5. This CDR3 has 15 residues. CDR1 and CDR2 (germline): LNHNV, YYDKDF (reference sequence). The CDR3, as DNA: TGTGCCACCAGGCCGGGGACAGGGGGACAAGAGACCCAGTACTTC. Its protein product is CATRPGTGGQETQYF. Together with reference TRBV15 and TRBJ2-5, the CDR3 gives the full variable domain: DAMVIQNPRYQVTQFGKPVTLSCSQTLNHNVMYWYQQKSSQAPKLLFHYYDKDFNNEADTPDNFQSRRPNTSFCFLDIRSPGLGDTAMYLCATRPGTGGQETQYFGPGTRLLVL.